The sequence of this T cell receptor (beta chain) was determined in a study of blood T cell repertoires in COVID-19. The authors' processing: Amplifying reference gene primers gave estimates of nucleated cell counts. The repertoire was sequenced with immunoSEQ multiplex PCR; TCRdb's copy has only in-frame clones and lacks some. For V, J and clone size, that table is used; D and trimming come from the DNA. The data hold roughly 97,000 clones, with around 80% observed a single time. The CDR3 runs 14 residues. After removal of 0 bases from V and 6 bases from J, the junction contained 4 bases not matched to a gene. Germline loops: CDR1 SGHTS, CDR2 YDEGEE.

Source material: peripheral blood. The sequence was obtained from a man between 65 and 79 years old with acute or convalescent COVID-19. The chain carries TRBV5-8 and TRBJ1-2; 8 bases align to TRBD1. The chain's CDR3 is CASSLARTGNGYTF. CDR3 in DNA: TGTGCCAGCAGCTTGGCAAGGACAGGGAATGGCTACACCTTC. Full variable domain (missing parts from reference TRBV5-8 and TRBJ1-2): EAGVTQSPTHLIKTRGQQATLRCSPISGHTSVYWYQQALGLGLQFLLWYDEGEERNRGNFPPRFSGRQFPNYSSELNVNALELEDSALYLCASSLARTGNGYTFGSGTRLTVV.